Presented here are 32 T cell receptor beta chains from one specimen sequenced in a study of vaccination effects on CD4 cells after COVID-19. Antigens of these TCRs are unknown. Clones were sequenced by immunoSEQ multiplex PCR, and TCRdb holds only the in-frame ones, with some missing. This table has 42,000 or so clones, around 74% appearing once. Viral peptide pool expansion of antigen-specific CD4+ T cells preceded sequencing in the ViraFEST assay. With more than nine days of culture completed, CD4+ T cells were isolated. This person's SARS-CoV-2 infection, confirmed by PCR, occurred between March and December 2020. The sequenced sample was CD4+ T cells from PBMCs cultured with a peptide pool, obtained before COVID-19 vaccination. The receptors were sampled from a human donor who had a prior SARS-CoV-2 infection.

The chain recombines TRBV7-8 with TRBJ1-1; the D is unclear. Between the trimmed V and J ends, which lost 0 bases and 10 bases, there was a span of 15 bases. The CDR3 contains 14 residues. Germline V gene lookup returns CDR1 SGHVS and CDR2 FQNEAQ. The CDR3 region has the DNA TGTGCCAGCAGCTTAGCAGGTGGGAGAGTACCAGCTTTCTTT. It encodes CASSLAGGRVPAFF. Complete variable domain (other parts from reference TRBV7-8 and TRBJ1-1): GAGVSQSPRYKVAKRGQDVALRCDPISGHVSLFWYQQALGQGPEFLTYFQNEAQLDKSGLPSDRFFAERPEGSVSTLKIQRTQQEDSAVYLCASSLAGGRVPAFFGQGTRLTVV.

This chain uses TRBV5-4 with TRBJ2-5; 9 bases are a match to TRBD2. Germline CDR1 SGHNT, CDR2 YYREEE (reference sequence). This CDR3 spans 17 amino acids. V dropped 4 bases and J dropped 2; count of bases not matched to a gene: 12. The CDR3 protein is CASSPDPGRGGQETQYF. The DNA of the CDR3 is TGTGCCAGCAGCCCTGACCCGGGGCGGGGGGGTCAAGAGACCCAGTACTTC.

This chain joins TRBV11-3 and TRBJ2-1, with a weak D call TRBD1 (6 bases). CDR1 and CDR2 from the germline V gene are SGHNT and YENEEA. This CDR3 has 19 residues. V gave up 6 bases and J gave up 5 bases, with 29 bases separating them. For the CDR3, the DNA is TGTGCCAGCAGATCACGAACGGGTCGAACGGACAGTCTTCACAATGAGCAGTTCTTC. Its translation: CASRSRTGRTDSLHNEQFF.

V gene TRBV29-1 combines with J gene TRBJ2-3; possibly TRBD1 for D (6 bases). Trimming pared 4 bases from V and 3 bases from J, leaving 11 bases between. Germline CDR1 SQVTM, CDR2 ANQGSEA. The CDR3 contains 13 residues. CDR3 region: CSVVRGRTDTQYF. For the CDR3, the DNA is TGCAGCGTTGTCAGGGGAAGGACAGATACGCAGTATTTT.

The gene calls are TRBV4-1 and TRBJ2-1; D may match TRBD1 or TRBD2 (7 bases each). Germline loops: CDR1 MGHRA, CDR2 YSYEKL. The V gene lost 4 bases and the J gene lost 3 bases, with 13 bases spanning the gap. This CDR3 contains 15 residues. CDR3 protein: CASSRGGQSYNEQFF. For the CDR3, the DNA is TGCGCCAGCAGCCGGGGGGGACAGAGCTACAATGAGCAGTTCTTC.

The chain uses TRBV7-8 and TRBJ2-7; no definite D call. Per the germline V gene, CDR1 is SGHVS and CDR2 is FQNEAQ. The CDR3 sequence is 14 residues long. V gave up 4 bases and J gave up 2 bases, with 12 bases separating them. CDR3 in DNA: TGTGCCAGCAGCTACGGCGTGCGGCCCTACGAGCAGTACTTC. This codes for CASSYGVRPYEQYF.

The J gene is TRBJ1-1, the V gene TRBV7-9; maybe TRBD1 (6 bases). V lost 3 bases and J lost 5, with 16 bases in between. Germline CDR1 SEHNR, CDR2 FQNEAQ (reference sequence). This CDR3 is built from 15 residues. The CDR3 sequence is CASSFWSGAGTEAFF. The DNA for the CDR3 is TGTGCCAGCAGCTTTTGGTCGGGGGCTGGTACTGAAGCTTTCTTT.

The rearrangement joins TRBV5-6 to TRBJ2-5; 12 positions match TRBD2. Unmatched junction bases numbered 2, after V lost 5 bases and J lost 0 bases. The germline gives CDR1 SGHDT, CDR2 YYEEEE. This CDR3 is built from 15 residues. The CDR3 loop is CASRRLAGDQETQYF. The CDR3, as DNA: TGTGCCAGCAGAAGACTAGCGGGAGACCAAGAGACCCAGTACTTC.

The rearrangement links TRBV28 to TRBJ2-7; D perhaps matches TRBD1 (5 bases). CDR3 length: 12 amino acids. Germline-derived CDR1 and CDR2 are MDHEN and SYDVKM. Trimming shortened V by 6 bases and J by 3 bases, and 9 bases separated the two germline ends. This CDR3 reads CASRGRLYEQYF. The CDR3, as DNA: TGTGCCAGCAGGGGGCGACTCTACGAGCAGTACTTC.

In DNA, the CDR3 is TGTGCCAGCAGCCACACGAGCGGGGGAGGTGAGCAGTTCTTC. Its protein product is CASSHTSGGGEQFF. The gene calls are TRBV4-2 and TRBJ2-1, with 8 bases fitting TRBD2. This CDR3 is 14 amino acids long. V trimming: 3 bases; J trimming: 9 bases; junction bases outside the gene matches: 7. In germline, CDR1 is LGHNA, CDR2 YNFKEQ.

V usage is TRBV2 and J usage is TRBJ2-3; no clear D. V shed 5 bases and J shed 2 bases, with 8 bases lying between them. Germline loops: CDR1 SNHLY, CDR2 FYNNEI. CDR3 length: 13 residues. The CDR3 loop reads CASSPPFTDTQYF. The CDR3 DNA reads as TGTGCCAGCAGTCCCCCCTTCACAGATACGCAGTATTTT.

This clone has a handful of counts. The rearrangement joins TRBV3-1 (or the pseudogene TRBV3-2) to TRBJ1-6; D is ambiguous. Per the germline V gene, CDR1 is LGHDT and CDR2 is YNNKEL (reference sequence). This CDR3 region has 13 residues. Trimming shortened V by 6 bases and J by 5 bases, and 8 bases separated the two germline ends. The CDR3 region is CASRGIDNSPLHF. CDR3 nucleotide sequence: TGTGCCAGCAGGGGGATAGATAATTCACCCCTCCACTTT.

J is TRBJ2-7 and V is TRBV18, with D perhaps assigned TRBD1 or TRBD2 (6 bases each). CDR1 KGHSH and CDR2 LQKENI come from the germline V gene. The V and J ends lost 4 bases and 6 bases respectively, with 16 bases between them. CDR3 length equals 14 residues. CDR3 sequence (DNA): TGTGCCAGCTCACAAGGGGGGCTGGTGGGCGAGCAGTACTTC. Translating gives CASSQGGLVGEQYF.

The chain has TRBV9 and TRBJ2-5, with D possibly being TRBD1 (6 bases). The ends were cut back, 3 bases at V and 7 bases at J, with 19 bases in the middle. The CDR3 is made up of 15 amino acids. The germline CDR1 and CDR2 sequences are SGDLS and YYNGEE. Here the CDR3 DNA reads TGTGCCAGCAGCGCGTCAGATCCGATACAGGGGACCCAGTACTTC. Encoded protein: CASSASDPIQGTQYF.

J is TRBJ2-5 and V is TRBV25-1, with unresolved D. Germline V lookup: CDR1 MGHDK, CDR2 SYGVNS. V gave up 3 bases and J gave up 2 bases, with 7 bases separating them. The CDR3 sequence is 13 residues long. CDR3 nucleotide sequence: TGTGCCAGCAGTGAGTACGAACAAGAGACCCAGTACTTC. Translated, it gives CASSEYEQETQYF.

Only one count was recorded for this clone. The genes are TRBV30 and TRBJ1-2; D unresolved. Germline V lookup: CDR1 GTSNPN, CDR2 SVGIG (reference sequence). Trimming removed 0 bases at V and 4 bases at J, with 12 bases between. This CDR3 comprises 14 residues. The CDR3 is CAWSVLGSAYGYTF. In DNA form, the CDR3 reads TGTGCCTGGAGTGTTCTAGGGTCCGCCTATGGCTACACCTTC. The full variable domain, in which reference TRBV30 and TRBJ1-2 provide the parts outside the CDR3, is SQTIHQWPATLVQPVGSPLSLECTVEGTSNPNLYWYRQAAGRGLQLLFYSVGIGQISSEVPQNLSASRPQDRQFILSSKKLLLSDSGFYLCAWSVLGSAYGYTFGSGTRLTVV.

The CDR3 loop is CASSFHADYNEQFF. The CDR3 nucleotides are TGTGCCAGCAGCTTTCATGCTGACTACAATGAGCAGTTCTTC. The genes are TRBV11-3 and TRBJ2-1; D unclear. The CDR3 is 14 amino acids. V was shortened by 3 bases and J by 3 bases, with 9 bases between the two germline ends. The germline CDR1 and CDR2 sequences are SGHNT and YENEEA.

The chain is built from TRBV18 and TRBJ2-5; D is uncertain. Trimming stripped 2 bases from V and 3 bases from J, with 10 bases between. Germline CDR1 and CDR2: KGHSH and LQKENI. There are 14 residues in the CDR3. The CDR3 bases are TGTGCCAGCTCACCAACTCACGCAAAAGAGACCCAGTACTTC. It yields the protein CASSPTHAKETQYF.

The rearrangement joins TRBV18 to TRBJ2-2, with D hard to call. Germline V gene lookup returns CDR1 KGHSH and CDR2 LQKENI. This CDR3 contains 15 residues. The germline V and J ends were trimmed by 4 bases and 0 bases, with 9 bases remaining between them. The CDR3 is CASSRSQANTGELFF. DNA for the CDR3: TGTGCCAGCTCACGGAGTCAGGCGAACACCGGGGAGCTGTTTTTT. The entire variable domain, with the rest obtained from reference TRBV18 and TRBJ2-2, is as follows: NAGVMQNPRHLVRRRGQEARLRCSPMKGHSHVYWYRQLPEEGLKFMVYLQKENIIDESGMPKERFSAEFPKEGPSILRIQQVVRGDSAAYFCASSRSQANTGELFFGEGSRLTVL.

The rearrangement uses TRBV5-4 and TRBJ2-1, with TRBD1 matching 8 bases. The CDR3 spans 15 residues. Germline values: CDR1 SGHNT, CDR2 YYREEE (reference sequence). The ends lost 5 bases at V and 4 bases at J; junction bases unmatched: 8. Here the CDR3 DNA reads TGTGCCAGCAGATACGACAGGGGCAAATACAATGAGCAGTTCTTC. Its protein product is CASRYDRGKYNEQFF.

The rearrangement links TRBV6-5 to TRBJ2-1; TRBD2 is a possible D gene (5 bases). The CDR3 totals 15 residues. Looked up from germline, CDR1 is MNHEY and CDR2 is SVGAGI. V was clipped by 7 bases and J by 6 bases, with 19 bases between them. CDR3: CASISSSRRINEQFF. CDR3 sequence (DNA): TGTGCCAGCATTTCGAGCAGTCGGAGGATCAATGAGCAGTTCTTC.

The chain has TRBV4-3 and TRBJ2-2, with 8 bases matching TRBD1. V was clipped by 4 bases and J by 1 base; unmatched bases: 11. The CDR3 is made up of 18 amino acids. Germline values: CDR1 LGHNA, CDR2 YSLEER. CDR3 DNA sequence: TGCGCCAGCAGCCGGAATCACCCGGGACAGGTGAACACCGGGGAGCTGTTTTTT. Translation gives CASSRNHPGQVNTGELFF.

The chain links TRBV5-4 to TRBJ2-1; D is unresolved. The CDR3 is made up of 16 amino acids. Trimming stripped 0 bases from V and 0 bases from J, with 10 bases between. Germline V gene lookup returns CDR1 SGHNT and CDR2 YYREEE (reference sequence). The CDR3 reads CASSLASTTSYNEQFF. DNA of the CDR3: TGTGCCAGCAGCTTGGCATCGACCACCTCCTACAATGAGCAGTTCTTC. Based on the CDR3 plus reference TRBV5-4 and TRBJ2-1, the full variable domain is ETGVTQSPTHLIKTRGQQVTLRCSSQSGHNTVSWYQQALGQGPQFIFQYYREEENGRGNFPPRFSGLQFPNYSSELNVNALELDDSALYLCASSLASTTSYNEQFFGPGTRLTVL.

The chain combines TRBV7-8 with TRBJ1-4, with TRBD1 matching 8 bases. This CDR3 is 17 amino acids long. V lost 3 bases to trimming and J lost 6 bases; unmatched junction nucleotides: 12. The germline V gene has CDR1 SGHVS and CDR2 FQNEAQ. CDR3 coding DNA: TGTGCCAGCAGCTTCGGTGGCTTTGGGACAGGTGATGAAAAACTGTTTTTT. This gives the protein CASSFGGFGTGDEKLFF. The full variable domain, with the rest looked up from reference TRBV7-8 and TRBJ1-4, is GAGVSQSPRYKVAKRGQDVALRCDPISGHVSLFWYQQALGQGPEFLTYFQNEAQLDKSGLPSDRFFAERPEGSVSTLKIQRTQQEDSAVYLCASSFGGFGTGDEKLFFGSGTQLSVL.

J is TRBJ2-5 and V is TRBV6-1; D unresolved. This CDR3 contains 11 residues. Deletions cut 3 bases from V and 4 bases from J, with 3 bases between. Germline V gene data show CDR1 as MNHNS and CDR2 as SASEGT. In DNA, the CDR3 is TGTGCCAGCAGTGATCCAGAGACCCAGTACTTC. It specifies CASSDPETQYF.

CDR3 in DNA: TGTGCCAGCAGCCAATTCAACGGAGATACGCAGTATTTT. Amino acids: CASSQFNGDTQYF. The chain couples TRBV3-1 (or the pseudogene TRBV3-2) to TRBJ2-3; D call uncertain. Germline V CDR1 and CDR2: LGHDT, YNNKEL (reference sequence). This CDR3 has 13 amino acids. V was trimmed by 2 bases and J by 5 bases, leaving 8 bases between them.

The chain joins TRBV5-1 to TRBJ2-3, with unresolved D. Per the germline V gene, CDR1 is SGHRS and CDR2 is YFSETQ. The CDR3 runs to 14 residues. Trimming took off 0 bases at V and 0 bases at J, with 5 bases between the two ends. The CDR3 sequence: CASSLAGSTDTQYF. In nucleotides, the CDR3 is TGCGCCAGCAGCTTGGCGGGCAGCACAGATACGCAGTATTTT.

This clone appeared a few times. The rearrangement uses TRBV6-5 and TRBJ2-4, with 8 nucleotides matching TRBD2. The V gene end was trimmed by 8 bases and the J gene end by 2 bases; junction bases not matched to a gene: 8. The germline V gene has CDR1 MNHEY and CDR2 SVGAGI. This CDR3 contains 15 residues. As DNA, the CDR3 is TGTGCCAGCCCGAAGCGGGAGCCGACCAAAAACATTCAGTACTTC. As protein: CASPKREPTKNIQYF.

The chain joins TRBV4-3 to TRBJ2-2; the D is unclear. This CDR3 spans 15 amino acids. CDR1 and CDR2 from the germline V gene are LGHNA and YSLEER. V lost 1 base to trimming and J lost 0 bases, with 6 bases between them. In DNA, the CDR3 is TGCGCCAGCAGCCAAGTTTTATCGAACACCGGGGAGCTGTTTTTT. Translation gives CASSQVLSNTGELFF.

This chain joins TRBV6-5 and TRBJ2-2; D not certain. V lost 2 bases and J lost 1, with 8 bases in between. Per the germline V gene, CDR1 is MNHEY and CDR2 is SVGAGI. This CDR3 comprises 15 residues. The chain's CDR3 is CASSYHGLNTGELFF. Here the CDR3 DNA reads TGTGCCAGCAGTTACCACGGGCTGAACACCGGGGAGCTGTTTTTT.

This chain joins TRBV6-5 and TRBJ1-4; D uncertain. Between the trimmed V and J ends, which lost 6 bases and 0 bases, there was a span of 11 bases. The CDR3 has 15 amino acids. Germline lookup yields CDR1 MNHEY and CDR2 SVGAGI. The DNA of the CDR3 is TGTGCCAGCAGGCATCAGCTTGCAACTAATGAAAAACTGTTTTTT. It translates to CASRHQLATNEKLFF.

This clone appeared a few times. The chain carries TRBV15 and TRBJ2-2; D assignment may be TRBD1 or TRBD2 (5 bases each). Germline loops: CDR1 LNHNV, CDR2 YYDKDF (reference sequence). Trimming took 5 bases from V and 2 from J, leaving 12 bases between them. The CDR3 runs 15 residues. CDR3 DNA: TGTGCCACCAGCCCGAGGGGCGTCAACACCGGGGAGCTGTTTTTT. Amino acids: CATSPRGVNTGELFF.